A single sample is the source of the 8 T cell receptor beta chains below, sequenced in a study of beta chain features in type 1 diabetes. Since all of the isolated RNA was reverse transcribed, expressed TCRB transcripts were what got sequenced. Generated by immunoSEQ multiplex PCR, the TCRdb table keeps only in-frame clones and is missing some. The profile shows around 44,000 clones, roughly 50% of them singletons. What was sequenced was stem cell memory CD4+ T cells from blood. Source of these receptors: a woman aged 30 to 39 in good health.

This chain connects TRBV2 to TRBJ2-5, with D hard to call. Trimming shortened V by 6 bases and J by 5 bases, and 7 bases separated the two germline ends. Germline lookup yields CDR1 SNHLY and CDR2 FYNNEI. The CDR3 has 11 residues. CDR3 nucleotides: TGTGCCAGCAGGGTACAGGAGACCCAGTACTTC. This translates into CASRVQETQYF.

V and J are TRBV19 and TRBJ1-2; 9 bases are shared with TRBD1. CDR1 is LNHDA and CDR2 is SQIVND in the germline V gene (reference sequence). J was trimmed by 7 bases and V by 2 bases; bases with no gene match: 8. CDR3 length equals 15 residues. Written as DNA, the CDR3 is TGTGCCAGTAGTATACCCTGGGACAGGGCGGCTGGCTACACCTTC. Its translation is CASSIPWDRAAGYTF.

The chain employs TRBV18 and TRBJ2-5; D possibly corresponds to TRBD1 (5 bases). This CDR3 contains 16 residues. Deletions cut 0 bases from V and 2 bases from J, with 13 bases between. The V gene's germline CDR1 is KGHSH and CDR2 LQKENI. The CDR3 region is CASSPPRGTEQETQYF. Written as DNA, the CDR3 is TGTGCCAGCTCACCACCAAGGGGAACAGAGCAAGAGACCCAGTACTTC.

This clone occurred a few times. V and J are TRBV5-4 and TRBJ2-5; D might be TRBD1 (6 bases). V was clipped by 3 bases and J by 4 bases, with 16 bases between them. CDR1 is SGHNT, CDR2 YYREEE, per germline (reference sequence). There are 15 residues in the CDR3. The CDR3 nucleotides are TGTGCCAGCAGCTGGGCCGGGACAAAAGGAGAGACCCAGTACTTC. Translating it yields CASSWAGTKGETQYF.

The J gene is TRBJ2-7, the V gene TRBV30; possibly TRBD1 for D (5 bases). The V end lost 0 bases, the J end lost 2 bases, and 5 bases lay between the germline ends. The CDR3 sequence is 12 residues long. Germline V lookup: CDR1 GTSNPN, CDR2 SVGIG (reference sequence). The CDR3 DNA sequence: TGTGCCTGGAGTGTACAGGCCTACGAGCAGTACTTC. Translation gives CAWSVQAYEQYF.

This sequence joins TRBV28 and TRBJ2-7, with D maybe TRBD1 (6 bases). V shed 6 bases and J shed 4 bases, with 22 bases lying between them. The CDR3 is made up of 16 amino acids. Per germline, CDR1 MDHEN and CDR2 SYDVKM. This chain's CDR3 is CASRLRGTAFLYEQYF. CDR3 nucleotide sequence: TGTGCCAGCAGGTTGAGGGGGACCGCCTTCCTTTACGAGCAGTACTTC.

The sample holds one count of this clone. The chain employs TRBV21-1 and TRBJ2-7; the D call of TRBD1 is as the table states it, not checked on the DNA. TRBV21-1 is a documented pseudogene. This CDR3 is built from 13 residues. The CDR3 nucleotides are TGTGCCAGCAGCAAGTACGACAGGTCCGAGCAGTACTTC. Translating gives CASSKYDRSEQYF.

The chain links TRBV6-1 to TRBJ2-5, with 8 bases matching TRBD1. Germline-derived CDR1 and CDR2 are MNHNS and SASEGT. This CDR3 is built from 13 residues. V dropped 7 bases and J dropped 7; count of bases not matched to a gene: 8. DNA for the CDR3: TGTGCCAGCAAAAGACAGGGGAGTTCGACCCAGTACTTC. It translates to CASKRQGSSTQYF.